A single sample gave rise to the 9 T cell receptor beta chains below, sequenced in a study of blood T cell repertoires in COVID-19. Generated by immunoSEQ multiplex PCR, the TCRdb table keeps only in-frame clones and is missing some. In the table there are 150,000 to 200,000 clones, 85% to 90% of which are singletons. The specimen was peripheral blood. The receptors derive from a woman aged 60-75 years with acute or convalescent COVID-19.

The chain uses TRBV5-1 and TRBJ1-2, with 7 bases that match TRBD1. Trimming at V came to 4 bases and at J to 3 bases, leaving 9 bases not matched to a gene. Germline V lookup: CDR1 SGHRS, CDR2 YFSETQ. The CDR3 spans 15 residues. CDR3 protein: CASSRSAGTDYGYTF. The CDR3 region has the DNA TGCGCCAGCAGCCGAAGCGCCGGGACAGACTATGGCTACACCTTC.

The V gene is TRBV6-5, the J gene TRBJ1-2; 10 bases line up with TRBD1. The germline gives CDR1 MNHEY, CDR2 SVGAGI. The CDR3 sequence is 13 residues long. Germline trimming cut 6 bases from V and 8 bases from J; bases unmatched to any gene: 6. As DNA, the CDR3 is TGTGCCAGCAGAGGACAGGGGGTAGGAGGCTACACCTTC. It yields the protein CASRGQGVGGYTF.

This chain links TRBV2 with TRBJ2-3; 10 bases align to TRBD1. The junction had 3 bases not matched to a gene; V was cut back by 6 bases and J by 3 bases. Germline V gene data show CDR1 as SNHLY and CDR2 as FYNNEI. This CDR3 is 14 amino acids long. The CDR3 is CASRTGQGTDTQYF. As DNA, the CDR3 is TGTGCCAGCAGGACGGGACAGGGGACAGATACGCAGTATTTT.

The genes are TRBV28 and TRBJ1-5; D is uncertain. CDR3 size: 15 residues. Germline V gene data show CDR1 as MDHEN and CDR2 as SYDVKM. Between the trimmed V and J ends, which lost 5 bases and 4 bases, there was a span of 15 bases. In nucleotides, the CDR3 is TGTGCCAGCAGTCCACAAGGAGGGAGGAATCAGCCCCAGCATTTT. Protein sequence: CASSPQGGRNQPQHF. The complete variable domain, with remaining parts taken from reference TRBV28 and TRBJ1-5, reads DVKVTQSSRYLVKRTGEKVFLECVQDMDHENMFWYRQDPGLGLRLIYFSYDVKMKEKGDIPEGYSVSREKKERFSLILESASTNQTSMYLCASSPQGGRNQPQHFGDGTRLSIL.

The chain links TRBV5-4 to TRBJ1-1, with TRBD1 identical over 9 bases. The CDR3 has 17 amino acids. Germline V gene lookup returns CDR1 SGHNT and CDR2 YYREEE (reference sequence). V dropped 0 bases and J dropped 0; count of bases not matched to a gene: 6. The CDR3: CASSLDLTGGLNTEAFF. The CDR3 DNA is TGTGCCAGCAGCTTGGATCTAACAGGGGGCTTGAACACTGAAGCTTTCTTT.

The V gene is TRBV5-8, the J gene TRBJ1-2; 10 bases are shared with TRBD1. This CDR3 comprises 15 residues. Germline-derived CDR1 and CDR2 are SGHTS and YDEGEE. V was clipped by 4 bases and J by 0 bases; unmatched bases: 3. Here the CDR3 DNA reads TGTGCCAGCAGCCCCGGGACAGGGGCTAACTATGGCTACACCTTC. Translated, it gives CASSPGTGANYGYTF.

The chain employs TRBV23-1 and TRBJ1-2; possibly TRBD1 for D (5 bases). TRBV23-1 is an open reading frame, and its role is uncertain. This CDR3 is 15 amino acids long. With 4 bases removed from V and 2 bases from J, the gap between germline ends came to 14 bases. This chain's CDR3 is CASSPIPTENYGYTF. The CDR3 coding sequence is TGCGCCAGCAGTCCTATACCGACAGAGAACTATGGCTACACCTTC.

The chain carries TRBV3-1 (or the pseudogene TRBV3-2) and TRBJ1-3; D is perhaps TRBD1 (5 bases). CDR1 and CDR2 from the germline V gene are LGHDT and YNNKEL (reference sequence). V lost 7 bases and J lost 2, with 12 bases in between. The CDR3 spans 14 residues. CDR3 in amino acids: CASNLGRAGNTIYF. In DNA form, the CDR3 reads TGTGCCAGCAATTTGGGCAGGGCTGGAAACACCATATATTTT.

In its sample, this clone was seen once. J is TRBJ2-5 and V is TRBV11-2, with 14 bases aligning to TRBD2. Germline trimming cut 6 bases from V and 5 bases from J; bases unmatched to any gene: 11. Germline values: CDR1 SGHAT, CDR2 FQNNGV. The CDR3 is 17 amino acids. The CDR3 DNA reads as TGTGCCAGCAGTCCGGGACTAGCGGGAGAAAAGGCTGAGACCCAGTACTTC. It yields the protein CASSPGLAGEKAETQYF.